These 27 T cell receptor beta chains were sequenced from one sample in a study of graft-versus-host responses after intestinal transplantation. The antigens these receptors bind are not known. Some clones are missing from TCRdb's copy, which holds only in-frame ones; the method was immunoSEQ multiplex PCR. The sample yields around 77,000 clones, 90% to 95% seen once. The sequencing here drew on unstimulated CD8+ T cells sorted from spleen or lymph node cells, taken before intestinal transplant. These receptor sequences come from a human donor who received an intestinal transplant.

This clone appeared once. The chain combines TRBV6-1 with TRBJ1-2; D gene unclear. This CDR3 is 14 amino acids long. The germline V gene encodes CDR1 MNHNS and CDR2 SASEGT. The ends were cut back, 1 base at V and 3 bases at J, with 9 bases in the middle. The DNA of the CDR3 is TGTGCCAGCAGTGAAGGCTCGAGTTACTATGGCTACACCTTC. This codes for CASSEGSSYYGYTF.

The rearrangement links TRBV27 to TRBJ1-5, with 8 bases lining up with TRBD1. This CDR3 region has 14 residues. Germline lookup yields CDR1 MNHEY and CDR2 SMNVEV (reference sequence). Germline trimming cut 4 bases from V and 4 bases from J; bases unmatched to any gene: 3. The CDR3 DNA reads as TGTGCCAGCAGTTACAGGGGGATGAATCAGCCCCAGCATTTT. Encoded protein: CASSYRGMNQPQHF.

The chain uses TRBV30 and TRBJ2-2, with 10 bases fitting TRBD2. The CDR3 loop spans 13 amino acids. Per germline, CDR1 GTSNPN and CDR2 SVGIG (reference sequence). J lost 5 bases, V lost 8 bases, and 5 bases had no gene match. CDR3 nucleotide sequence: TGTGCCGGGACGGGACTAGCGACCGGGGAGCTGTTTTTT. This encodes CAGTGLATGELFF.

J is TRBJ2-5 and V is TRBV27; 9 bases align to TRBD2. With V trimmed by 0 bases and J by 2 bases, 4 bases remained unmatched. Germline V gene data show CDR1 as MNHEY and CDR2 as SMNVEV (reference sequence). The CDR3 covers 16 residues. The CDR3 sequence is CASSLSPSGEQETQYF. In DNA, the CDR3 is TGTGCCAGCAGTTTATCGCCTAGCGGGGAGCAAGAGACCCAGTACTTC.

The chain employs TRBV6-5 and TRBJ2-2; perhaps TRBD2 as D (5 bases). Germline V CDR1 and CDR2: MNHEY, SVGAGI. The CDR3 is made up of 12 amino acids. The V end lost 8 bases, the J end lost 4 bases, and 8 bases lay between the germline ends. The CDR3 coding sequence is TGTGCCAGCCGGGCGGGCACCGGGGAGCTGTTTTTT. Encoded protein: CASRAGTGELFF.

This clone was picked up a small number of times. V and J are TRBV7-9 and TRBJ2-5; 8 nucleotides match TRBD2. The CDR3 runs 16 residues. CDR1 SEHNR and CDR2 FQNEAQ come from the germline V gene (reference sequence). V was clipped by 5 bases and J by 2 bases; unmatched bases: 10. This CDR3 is CASSASNRGGQETQYF. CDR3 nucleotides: TGTGCCAGCAGCGCCTCGAACCGGGGGGGGCAAGAGACCCAGTACTTC.

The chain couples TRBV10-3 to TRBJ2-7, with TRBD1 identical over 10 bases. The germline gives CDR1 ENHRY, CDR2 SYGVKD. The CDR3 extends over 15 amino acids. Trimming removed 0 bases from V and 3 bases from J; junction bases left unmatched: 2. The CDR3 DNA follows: TGTGCCATCAGTGAGTCCCGGACAGGGGGCTACGAGCAGTACTTC. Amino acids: CAISESRTGGYEQYF.

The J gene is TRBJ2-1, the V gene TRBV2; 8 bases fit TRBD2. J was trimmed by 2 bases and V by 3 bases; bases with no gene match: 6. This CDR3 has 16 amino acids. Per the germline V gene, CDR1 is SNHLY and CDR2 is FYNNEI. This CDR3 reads CASSDRSGRAYNEQFF. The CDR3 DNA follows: TGTGCCAGCAGTGATAGGAGCGGGAGAGCCTACAATGAGCAGTTCTTC.

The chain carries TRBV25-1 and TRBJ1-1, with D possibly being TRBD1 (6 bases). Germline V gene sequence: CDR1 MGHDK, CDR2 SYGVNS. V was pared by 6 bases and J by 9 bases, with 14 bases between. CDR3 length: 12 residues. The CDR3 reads CASRQGYRKAFF. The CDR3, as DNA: TGTGCCAGCAGACAGGGTTATCGTAAAGCTTTCTTT.

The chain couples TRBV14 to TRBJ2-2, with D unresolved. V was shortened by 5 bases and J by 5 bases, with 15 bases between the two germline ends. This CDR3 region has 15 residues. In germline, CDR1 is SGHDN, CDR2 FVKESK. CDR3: CASSSTTMRTGELFF. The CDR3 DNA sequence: TGTGCCAGCAGCTCCACTACGATGAGAACCGGGGAGCTGTTTTTT.

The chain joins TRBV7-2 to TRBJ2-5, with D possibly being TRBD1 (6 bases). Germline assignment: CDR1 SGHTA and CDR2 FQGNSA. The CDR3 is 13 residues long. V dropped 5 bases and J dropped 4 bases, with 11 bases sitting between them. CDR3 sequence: CASSRAGAETQYF. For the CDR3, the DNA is TGTGCCAGCAGCCGCGCAGGGGCAGAGACCCAGTACTTC.

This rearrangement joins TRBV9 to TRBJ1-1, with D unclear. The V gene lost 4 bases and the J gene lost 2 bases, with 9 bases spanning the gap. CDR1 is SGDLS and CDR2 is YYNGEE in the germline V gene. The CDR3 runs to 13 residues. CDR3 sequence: CASSPGLNTEAFF. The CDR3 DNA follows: TGTGCCAGCAGCCCGGGGTTAAACACTGAAGCTTTCTTT.

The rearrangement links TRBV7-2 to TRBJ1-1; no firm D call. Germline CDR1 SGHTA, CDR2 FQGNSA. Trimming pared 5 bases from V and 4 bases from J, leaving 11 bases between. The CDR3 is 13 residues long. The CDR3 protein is CASSPWAPTEAFF. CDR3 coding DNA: TGTGCCAGCAGCCCCTGGGCCCCCACTGAAGCTTTCTTT.

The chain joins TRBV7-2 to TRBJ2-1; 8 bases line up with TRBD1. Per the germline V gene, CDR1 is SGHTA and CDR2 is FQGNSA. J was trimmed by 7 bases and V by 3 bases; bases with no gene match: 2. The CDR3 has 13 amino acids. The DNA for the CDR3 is TGTGCCAGCAGCTTCCAGGGGGCGAATGAGCAGTTCTTC. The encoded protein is CASSFQGANEQFF.

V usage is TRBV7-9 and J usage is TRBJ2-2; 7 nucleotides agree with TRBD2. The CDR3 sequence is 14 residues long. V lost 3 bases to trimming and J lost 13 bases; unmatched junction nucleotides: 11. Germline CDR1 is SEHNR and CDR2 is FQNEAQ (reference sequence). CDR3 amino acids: CASSLGLPPEGLFF. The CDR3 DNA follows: TGTGCCAGCAGCTTGGGACTACCACCGGAGGGGCTGTTTTTT. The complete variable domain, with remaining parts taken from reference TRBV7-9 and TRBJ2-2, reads DTGVSQNPRHKITKRGQNVTFRCDPISEHNRLYWYRQTLGQGPEFLTYFQNEAQLEKSRLLSDRFSAERPKGSFSTLEIQRTEQGDSAMYLCASSLGLPPEGLFFGEGSRLTVL.

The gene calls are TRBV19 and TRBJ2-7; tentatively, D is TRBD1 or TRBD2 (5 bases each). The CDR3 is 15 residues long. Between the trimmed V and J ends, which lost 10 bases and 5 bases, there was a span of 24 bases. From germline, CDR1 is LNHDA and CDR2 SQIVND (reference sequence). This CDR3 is CATSRGFEGADEQYF. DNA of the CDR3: TGTGCCACCTCAAGGGGCTTTGAGGGCGCGGACGAGCAGTACTTC.

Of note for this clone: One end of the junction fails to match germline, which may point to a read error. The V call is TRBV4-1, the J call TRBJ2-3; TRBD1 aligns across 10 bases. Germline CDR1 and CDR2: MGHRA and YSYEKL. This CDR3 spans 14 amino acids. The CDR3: CASSLGQGWDTQYF. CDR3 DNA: TGTGCCAGCAGCCTGGGACAGGGGTGGGATACGCAGTATTTT.

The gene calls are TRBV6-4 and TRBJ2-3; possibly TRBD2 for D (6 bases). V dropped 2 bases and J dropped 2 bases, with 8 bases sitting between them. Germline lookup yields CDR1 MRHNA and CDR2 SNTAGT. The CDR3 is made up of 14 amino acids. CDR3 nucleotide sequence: TGTGCCAGCAGTGACGGACTAAACACAGATACGCAGTATTTT. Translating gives CASSDGLNTDTQYF.

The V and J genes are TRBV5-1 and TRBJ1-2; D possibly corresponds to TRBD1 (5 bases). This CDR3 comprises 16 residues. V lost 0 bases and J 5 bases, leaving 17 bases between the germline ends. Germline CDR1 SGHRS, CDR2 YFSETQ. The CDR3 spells CASSLARAGRIYGYTF. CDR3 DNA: TGCGCCAGCAGCTTGGCCCGGGCAGGGCGAATATATGGCTACACCTTC.

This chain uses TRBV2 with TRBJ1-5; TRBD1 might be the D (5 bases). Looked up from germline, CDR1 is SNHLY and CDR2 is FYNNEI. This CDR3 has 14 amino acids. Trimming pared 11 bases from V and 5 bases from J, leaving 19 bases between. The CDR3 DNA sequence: TGTGCCCACGGAAGGAAGGGGACCGATCAGCCCCAGCATTTT. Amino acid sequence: CAHGRKGTDQPQHF.

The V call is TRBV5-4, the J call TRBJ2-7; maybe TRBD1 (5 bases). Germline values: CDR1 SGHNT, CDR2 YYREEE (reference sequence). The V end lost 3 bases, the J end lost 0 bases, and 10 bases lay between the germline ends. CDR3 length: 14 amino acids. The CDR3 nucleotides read TGTGCCAGCAGCTGGGGCGTAAGCTCCTACGAGCAGTACTTC. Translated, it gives CASSWGVSSYEQYF. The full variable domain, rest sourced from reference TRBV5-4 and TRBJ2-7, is ETGVTQSPTHLIKTRGQQVTLRCSSQSGHNTVSWYQQALGQGPQFIFQYYREEENGRGNFPPRFSGLQFPNYSSELNVNALELDDSALYLCASSWGVSSYEQYFGPGTRLTVT.

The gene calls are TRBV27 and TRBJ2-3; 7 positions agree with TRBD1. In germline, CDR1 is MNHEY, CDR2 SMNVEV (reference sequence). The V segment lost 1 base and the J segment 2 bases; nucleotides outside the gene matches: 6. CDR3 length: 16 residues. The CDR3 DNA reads TGTGCCAGCAGTTTATTTCAGGGGGTCATCACAGATACGCAGTATTTT. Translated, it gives CASSLFQGVITDTQYF.

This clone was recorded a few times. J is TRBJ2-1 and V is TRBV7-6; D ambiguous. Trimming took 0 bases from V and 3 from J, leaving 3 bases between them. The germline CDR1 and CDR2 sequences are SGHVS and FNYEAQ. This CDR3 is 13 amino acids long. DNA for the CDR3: TGTGCCAGCAGCTTAGCGTACTACAATGAGCAGTTCTTC. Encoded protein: CASSLAYYNEQFF.

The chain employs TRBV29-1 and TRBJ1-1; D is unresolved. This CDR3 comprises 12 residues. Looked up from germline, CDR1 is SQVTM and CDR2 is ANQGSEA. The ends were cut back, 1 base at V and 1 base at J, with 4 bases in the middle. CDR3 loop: CSVEVENTEAFF. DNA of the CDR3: TGCAGCGTTGAAGTAGAGAACACTGAAGCTTTCTTT.

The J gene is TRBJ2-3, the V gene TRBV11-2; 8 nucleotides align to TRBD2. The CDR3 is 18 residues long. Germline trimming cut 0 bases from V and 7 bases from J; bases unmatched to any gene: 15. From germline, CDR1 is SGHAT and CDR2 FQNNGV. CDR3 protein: CASSLEAGVGIGINTQYF. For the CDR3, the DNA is TGTGCCAGCAGCTTAGAAGCGGGAGTAGGGATAGGGATAAATACGCAGTATTTT.

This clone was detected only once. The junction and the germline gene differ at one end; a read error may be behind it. CDR3 DNA: TGTGCCAGCAGCCCCTATAATGAGCAGTTCTTC. Translated: CASSPYNEQFF. The chain recombines TRBV7-8 with TRBJ2-1; D remains ambiguous. CDR1 is SGHVS, CDR2 FQNEAQ, per germline. This CDR3 has 11 amino acids.

This chain's CDR3 is CASSDEVTYEQYF. CDR3 DNA: TGTGCCAGTAGTGATGAGGTGACCTACGAGCAGTACTTC. The chain carries TRBV19 and TRBJ2-7; D gene unclear. Trimming removed 5 bases from V and 2 bases from J, with 10 bases in between. Germline assignment: CDR1 LNHDA and CDR2 SQIVND (reference sequence). The CDR3 spans 13 residues.